These 18 T cell receptor beta chains were all obtained from the same sample, sequenced in a study of control samples from healthy donors and cancer patients (dated by TCRdb to 2019 to 2021). Library preparation was by the immunoSEQ multiplex PCR assay. This immuneACCESS table, as held by TCRdb, lists in-frame sequences with V and J called but not all clones. Of the missing ones, under half trace to an unresolved V gene in checked studies; the others have no known cause. This sample has 90,000 to 110,000 clones in its table, and 90% of those were observed once. The top ten clonotypes cover under 4.5% of the sample. The sequenced sample was blood. These receptor sequences come from a human donor in good health. The donor label of this sample is uncertain.

V gene TRBV6-5 combines with J gene TRBJ1-1; D remains unclear. The V and J ends lost 7 bases and 3 bases respectively, with 12 bases between them. Looked up from germline, CDR1 is MNHEY and CDR2 is SVGAGI. The length of the CDR3 is 13 residues. Here the CDR3 reads CASKPEKDTEAFF. The DNA for the CDR3 is TGTGCCAGCAAGCCAGAAAAAGACACTGAAGCTTTCTTT.

This clone showed up just a few times. CDR3 sequence reads: CASSVGGVHSGNTIYF. The CDR3 bases are TGTGCCAGCAGCGTAGGTGGAGTCCACTCTGGAAACACCATATATTTT. The V call is TRBV9, the J call TRBJ1-3, with no clear D. This CDR3 contains 16 residues. V lost 0 bases to trimming and J lost 0 bases, with 10 bases between them. The germline V gene encodes CDR1 SGDLS and CDR2 YYNGEE.

This clone has only one observation. The chain recombines TRBV2 with TRBJ1-2; D is uncertain. Germline assignment: CDR1 SNHLY and CDR2 FYNNEI. CDR3 length: 16 residues. The V end lost 0 bases, the J end lost 0 bases, and 11 bases lay between the germline ends. The CDR3 protein is CASSEAPVLTNYGYTF. The CDR3 DNA reads TGTGCCAGCAGTGAAGCACCGGTCCTGACTAACTATGGCTACACCTTC.

The chain is built from TRBV5-4 and TRBJ1-1; D is possibly TRBD1 (5 bases). The CDR3 totals 13 residues. V was clipped by 0 bases and J by 10 bases, with 13 bases between them. Germline CDR1 and CDR2: SGHNT and YYREEE (reference sequence). The CDR3 loop is CASSLEWDRPAFF. The CDR3 DNA follows: TGTGCCAGCAGCTTGGAGTGGGACCGCCCAGCTTTCTTT.

The chain is built from TRBV24-1 and TRBJ2-3, with a possible D match to TRBD2 (6 bases). CDR3 length equals 15 residues. Trimming shortened V by 6 bases and J by 0 bases, and 12 bases separated the two germline ends. Germline CDR1 is KGHDR and CDR2 is SFDVKD. Written as DNA, the CDR3 is TGTGCCACCAGTCAGCGAGGGACTAGCACAGATACGCAGTATTTT. It encodes CATSQRGTSTDTQYF.

This clone appeared a single time. The chain links TRBV25-1 to TRBJ1-2; 10 positions agree with TRBD1. This CDR3 comprises 16 residues. Unmatched junction bases numbered 5, after V lost 0 bases and J lost 4 bases. Germline CDR1 MGHDK, CDR2 SYGVNS. The CDR3 DNA follows: TGTGCCAGCAGTGAATATGGGGACAGGGGCCCCTATGGCTACACCTTC. This translates into CASSEYGDRGPYGYTF.

The chain links TRBV29-1 to TRBJ2-7, with 7 positions matching TRBD1. The CDR3 loop spans 14 amino acids. The J segment lost 1 base and the V segment lost 2 bases, leaving 5 bases of the junction unmatched. The germline gives CDR1 SQVTM, CDR2 ANQGSEA. The CDR3 protein is CSVEPATGSYEQYF. The CDR3, as DNA: TGCAGCGTTGAACCTGCGACAGGGTCCTACGAGCAGTACTTC.

This chain uses TRBV4-1 with TRBJ1-6; 11 bases align to TRBD1. Trimming cost V 4 bases and J 9 bases; bases outside gene matches: 14. Germline-derived CDR1 and CDR2 are MGHRA and YSYEKL. The CDR3 extends over 18 amino acids. The CDR3, as DNA: TGCGCCAGCAGCCGGACAGGGGGCGGTGGGAGGTTGGGTTCACCCCTCCACTTT. It yields the protein CASSRTGGGGRLGSPLHF.

The table lists this clone with a count of one. This chain connects TRBV19 to TRBJ1-5; D not certain. Germline V lookup: CDR1 LNHDA, CDR2 SQIVND (reference sequence). The CDR3 loop spans 14 amino acids. Trimming shortened V by 5 bases and J by 6 bases, and 14 bases separated the two germline ends. The CDR3 loop reads CASSAATGSQPQHF. For the CDR3, the DNA is TGTGCCAGTAGTGCGGCCACTGGGAGTCAGCCCCAGCATTTT.

The chain is built from TRBV6-5 and TRBJ2-7; D is ambiguous. Per the germline V gene, CDR1 is MNHEY and CDR2 is SVGAGI. The CDR3 length is 13 residues. The V end was cut by 8 bases, the J end by 3 bases, with 14 bases between. CDR3 coding DNA: TGTGCCAGCGCTCTCGGATCCCTCTACGAGCAGTACTTC. This encodes CASALGSLYEQYF.

The V and J genes are TRBV5-1 and TRBJ1-1; no clear D gene. Trimming took 0 bases from V and 3 from J, leaving 9 bases between them. Germline loops: CDR1 SGHRS, CDR2 YFSETQ. This CDR3 region has 14 residues. CDR3 sequence: CASSLAGVHTEAFF. CDR3 in DNA: TGCGCCAGCAGCTTGGCCGGAGTACACACTGAAGCTTTCTTT.

The gene calls are TRBV3-1 (or the pseudogene TRBV3-2) and TRBJ2-3; D gene unclear. Germline lookup yields CDR1 LGHDT and CDR2 YNNKEL (reference sequence). This CDR3 contains 17 residues. With 0 bases removed from V and 1 base from J, the gap between germline ends came to 14 bases. The CDR3 nucleotides are TGTGCCAGCAGCCAAGATCGTACCCAGTGGGGCACAGATACGCAGTATTTT. This sequence encodes CASSQDRTQWGTDTQYF.

This chain connects TRBV30 to TRBJ2-1; the D gene could be TRBD1 or TRBD2 (6 bases each). Germline values: CDR1 GTSNPN, CDR2 SVGIG (reference sequence). V was pared by 5 bases and J by 5 bases, with 13 bases between. This CDR3 is 13 amino acids long. CDR3 residues: CAWGGQPHNEQFF. CDR3 in DNA: TGTGCCTGGGGGGGGCAACCCCACAATGAGCAGTTCTTC.

This clone was recorded a few times. The rearrangement links TRBV4-1 to TRBJ2-1; TRBD1 aligns across 10 bases. The V and J ends lost 1 base and 8 bases, in that order; junction bases with no gene match: 5. Germline CDR1 MGHRA, CDR2 YSYEKL. This CDR3 spans 15 amino acids. The DNA of the CDR3 is TGCGCCAGCAGCCAAGTAGGACAGGGGGTTGATGAGCAGTTCTTC. Protein product: CASSQVGQGVDEQFF.

The V gene is TRBV5-1, the J gene TRBJ2-1; tentative D call: TRBD1 (7 bases). CDR3 length: 14 amino acids. The germline V gene encodes CDR1 SGHRS and CDR2 YFSETQ. With 4 bases removed from V and 4 bases from J, the gap between germline ends came to 12 bases. CDR3: CASSGGTVYNEQFF. The CDR3 DNA sequence: TGCGCCAGCAGCGGAGGGACAGTATACAATGAGCAGTTCTTC.

The chain has TRBV19 and TRBJ2-1; D is perhaps TRBD2 (5 bases). Trimming stripped 4 bases from V and 7 bases from J, with 8 bases between. This CDR3 contains 12 residues. Germline V lookup: CDR1 LNHDA, CDR2 SQIVND (reference sequence). The CDR3 is CASSTLDNEQFF. The CDR3 bases are TGTGCCAGTAGTACACTAGATAATGAGCAGTTCTTC. Using reference TRBV19 and TRBJ2-1 for the parts outside the CDR3, the full variable domain is DGGITQSPKYLFRKEGQNVTLSCEQNLNHDAMYWYRQDPGQGLRLIYYSQIVNDFQKGDIAEGYSVSREKKESFPLTVTSAQKNPTAFYLCASSTLDNEQFFGPGTRLTVL.

V is TRBV30 and J is TRBJ2-7; D might be TRBD2 (5 bases). The CDR3 runs 11 residues. Trimming took off 2 bases at V and 7 bases at J, with 9 bases between the two ends. Germline V gene data show CDR1 as GTSNPN and CDR2 as SVGIG (reference sequence). The CDR3 DNA is TGTGCCTGGAGTAAGACTATTGAGCAGTACTTC. Encoded protein: CAWSKTIEQYF. The variable domain in full, completed from reference TRBV30 and TRBJ2-7, reads SQTIHQWPATLVQPVGSPLSLECTVEGTSNPNLYWYRQAAGRGLQLLFYSVGIGQISSEVPQNLSASRPQDRQFILSSKKLLLSDSGFYLCAWSKTIEQYFGPGTRLTVT.

The chain uses TRBV24-1 and TRBJ1-4; D not certain. V lost 2 bases and J lost 0, with 6 bases in between. The CDR3 has 15 residues. Germline CDR1 is KGHDR and CDR2 is SFDVKD. The CDR3 is CATSDSGATNEKLFF. The CDR3 region has the DNA TGTGCCACCAGTGATTCCGGGGCAACTAATGAAAAACTGTTTTTT.